One sample yielded the 23 T cell receptor beta chains listed below, sequenced in a study of blood T cells in healthy people across ages. A second roughly 6 to 12 cycle PCR used barcoded and J-beta primers. MiXCR, applied by TCRdb to the 5' RACE reads, yields one record per CDR3 protein. Among 1.6 million or so distinct CDR3 sequences, about 35% were seen once, and the ten largest hold about 11%. The material sequenced was blood. All receptors derive from a woman younger than 45 in good health.

The J gene is TRBJ2-1, the V gene TRBV3-1; 8 bases map to TRBD2. J lost 9 bases, V lost 3 bases, and 16 bases had no gene match. Germline loops: CDR1 LGHDT, CDR2 YNNKEL (reference sequence). This CDR3 has 17 amino acids. The CDR3 region is CASSHGGWRGAFGEQFF. The CDR3 nucleotides read TGTGCCAGCAGCCATGGAGGATGGCGGGGGGCCTTCGGTGAGCAGTTCTTC.

The chain combines TRBV12-3 or TRBV12-4 with TRBJ1-1; no firm D call. V was cut by 5 bases and J by 7 bases, with 14 bases left in between. CDR3 length: 13 amino acids. CDR3 DNA sequence: TGTGCCAGCAGTCCAACAGAGGCTCTTGAAGCTTTCTTT. This gives the protein CASSPTEALEAFF.

The gene calls are TRBV5-1 and TRBJ2-3, with D maybe TRBD2 (5 bases). V was pared by 4 bases and J by 1 base, with 13 bases between. This CDR3 has 15 amino acids. The germline CDR1 and CDR2 sequences are SGHRS and YFSETQ. The CDR3 loop reads CASSPWSSGTDTQYF. The CDR3 DNA reads TGCGCCAGCAGCCCTTGGAGTAGCGGCACAGATACGCAGTATTTT.

The genes are TRBV21-1 and TRBJ1-5; the table's D call, TRBD1, has no DNA check behind it. TRBV21-1 counts as a pseudogene. CDR3 length: 18 amino acids. CDR3: CASSKAGQGPGGNQPQHF. The CDR3 nucleotides read TGTGCCAGCAGCAAAGCGGGACAGGGACCTGGGGGCAATCAGCCCCAGCATTTT.

This clonotype was recorded a few times. V usage is TRBV19 and J usage is TRBJ2-3; D gene unclear. This CDR3 comprises 11 residues. Germline lookup yields CDR1 LNHDA and CDR2 SQIVND (reference sequence). V lost 11 bases to trimming and J lost 6 bases, with 12 bases between them. CDR3 loop: CASTETDTQYF. The CDR3, as DNA: TGTGCCTCTACAGAAACGGATACGCAGTATTTT.

This clonotype was detected only a few times. The chain employs TRBV7-9 and TRBJ2-1; 7 positions match TRBD2. V was clipped by 3 bases and J by 7 bases; unmatched bases: 9. CDR1 SEHNR and CDR2 FQNEAQ come from the germline V gene (reference sequence). The CDR3 contains 15 residues. The CDR3 DNA reads as TGTGCCAGCAGCTTTAGGAGGGCGGGGGTTAATGAGCAGTTCTTC. It encodes CASSFRRAGVNEQFF. Based on the CDR3 plus reference TRBV7-9 and TRBJ2-1, the full variable domain is DTGVSQNPRHKITKRGQNVTFRCDPISEHNRLYWYRQTLGQGPEFLTYFQNEAQLEKSRLLSDRFSAERPKGSFSTLEIQRTEQGDSAMYLCASSFRRAGVNEQFFGPGTRLTVL.

Of note for this clonotype: A much larger clone sits a single nucleotide away, making a read error possible. The chain combines TRBV29-1 with TRBJ2-3, with 10 nucleotides matching TRBD1. Germline values: CDR1 SQVTM, CDR2 ANQGSEA. The CDR3 loop spans 16 amino acids. CDR3 residues: CSVEGGTGDGPDKQYF. In DNA, the CDR3 is TGCAGCGTTGAAGGTGGGACAGGGGACGGTCCAGATAAGCAGTATTTT.

The chain combines TRBV9 with TRBJ1-1, with D unresolved. Per germline, CDR1 SGDLS and CDR2 YYNGEE. The germline V and J ends were trimmed by 0 bases and 7 bases, with 19 bases remaining between them. This CDR3 is built from 16 residues. The DNA of the CDR3 is TGTGCCAGCAGCGTAGAAGGAGGATATGATCCCGGTGAAGCTTTCTTT. Residues: CASSVEGGYDPGEAFF.

The chain uses TRBV6-6 and TRBJ2-2; D possibly corresponds to TRBD2 (5 bases). CDR3 length: 16 amino acids. CDR1 is MNHNY and CDR2 is SVGAGI in the germline V gene (reference sequence). Trimming left V 0 bases short and J 1 base short, with 9 bases between. In nucleotides, the CDR3 is TGTGCCAGCAGTTACTCGCCGGGGAGGAACACCGGGGAGCTGTTTTTT. It encodes CASSYSPGRNTGELFF.

This chain uses TRBV7-9 with TRBJ1-2, with TRBD1 matching over 8 bases. CDR3 size: 16 residues. Germline CDR1 is SEHNR and CDR2 is FQNEAQ (reference sequence). V lost 5 bases, J lost 7 bases, and 15 bases stayed unmatched. The CDR3: CASSLDRGSSSRGYTF. CDR3 coding DNA: TGTGCCAGCAGCCTTGACAGGGGTTCATCTTCACGTGGCTACACCTTC.

The chain links TRBV20-1 to TRBJ1-1, with D perhaps TRBD1 (5 bases). Trimming shortened V by 0 bases and J by 7 bases, and 21 bases separated the two germline ends. The CDR3 has 16 residues. In germline, CDR1 is DFQATT, CDR2 SNEGSKA (reference sequence). The CDR3 nucleotides are TGCAGTGCTAGAGATCGGGGACCTGACAGACTATTTGAAGCTTTCTTT. This codes for CSARDRGPDRLFEAFF.

V usage is TRBV7-9 and J usage is TRBJ1-4, with D perhaps TRBD1 (5 bases). Germline-derived CDR1 and CDR2 are SEHNR and FQNEAQ (reference sequence). There are 14 residues in the CDR3. V gave up 7 bases and J gave up 6 bases, with 15 bases separating them. CDR3: CASTFPDKDEKLFF. CDR3 coding DNA: TGTGCCAGCACCTTCCCGGACAAGGATGAAAAACTGTTTTTT.

This clonotype was detected many times. The V gene is TRBV28, the J gene TRBJ2-5; D uncertain. The CDR3 covers 13 residues. V lost 6 bases to trimming and J lost 2 bases, with 10 bases between them. Looked up from germline, CDR1 is MDHEN and CDR2 is SYDVKM. The CDR3 reads CASSSNSQETQYF. CDR3 bases: TGTGCCAGCAGCTCTAACAGTCAAGAGACCCAGTACTTC.

This chain links TRBV29-1 with TRBJ2-1; 8 bases line up with TRBD2. This CDR3 is built from 14 residues. Trimming took 4 bases from V and 6 from J; bases not matched to a gene: 8. The germline gives CDR1 SQVTM, CDR2 ANQGSEA. In DNA form, the CDR3 reads TGCAGCGTTGCGGCGGGGGGTCCCTGCAATGAGCAGTTCTTC. Amino acid sequence: CSVAAGGPCNEQFF.

This clonotype appeared many times. J is TRBJ2-7 and V is TRBV5-1; possibly TRBD2 for D (5 bases). The CDR3 is made up of 15 amino acids. V was pared by 5 bases and J by 0 bases, with 15 bases between. Per the germline V gene, CDR1 is SGHRS and CDR2 is YFSETQ. The CDR3 protein is CASRFRADNSYEQYF. The CDR3 bases are TGCGCCAGCAGATTCAGAGCGGATAACTCCTACGAGCAGTACTTC.

This clonotype showed up just a few times. V gene TRBV6-1 combines with J gene TRBJ1-4, with D uncertain. The V and J ends lost 5 bases and 8 bases respectively, with 15 bases between them. The CDR3 is 14 residues long. CDR1 is MNHNS and CDR2 is SASEGT in the germline V gene. CDR3 in amino acids: CASSRLIRWEKLFF. The CDR3 DNA follows: TGTGCCAGCAGTCGCCTCATTCGCTGGGAAAAACTGTTTTTT.

About this clonotype itself: This may be a read error: a much more frequent sequence differs by one nucleotide. The J gene is TRBJ2-5, the V gene TRBV4-2; 7 bases align to TRBD2. The CDR3 runs to 15 residues. CDR1 is LGHNA, CDR2 YNFKEQ, per germline. DNA of the CDR3: TGTACCAGCAGCCAAGAGGCGCCTAGCGGAGAGACCCAGTACTTC. It is translated as CTSSQEAPSGETQYF.

The gene calls are TRBV7-9 and TRBJ2-7, with D possibly being TRBD2 (5 bases). This CDR3 comprises 14 residues. From germline, CDR1 is SEHNR and CDR2 FQNEAQ (reference sequence). V was pared by 1 base and J by 3 bases, with 10 bases between. CDR3 residues: CASSLVAGIYEQYF. The CDR3 DNA reads TGTGCCAGCAGCTTAGTCGCGGGTATCTACGAGCAGTACTTC.

This chain links TRBV20-1 with TRBJ1-2; TRBD1 aligns across 7 bases. Germline-derived CDR1 and CDR2 are DFQATT and SNEGSKA (reference sequence). This CDR3 is built from 13 residues. V shed 6 bases and J 7 bases; nucleotides not matched to a gene: 11. CDR3: CSAIDRVSGGYTF. CDR3 sequence (DNA): TGCAGTGCAATCGACAGGGTCTCTGGTGGCTACACCTTC.

This clonotype has more than one count but fewer than ten. The chain uses TRBV29-1 and TRBJ1-5; no reliable D call. CDR3 length equals 17 residues. Trimming took 8 bases from V and 6 from J, leaving 29 bases between them. Germline CDR1 reads SQVTM; CDR2 reads ANQGSEA. CDR3 loop: CSPPQRQPDGCGQPQHF. The CDR3 nucleotides read TGCAGCCCCCCTCAGAGGCAGCCCGACGGGTGTGGTCAGCCCCAGCATTTT.

This clonotype was found many times. This rearrangement joins TRBV29-1 to TRBJ2-5; tentative D call: TRBD2 (6 bases). Trimming cost V 3 bases and J 3 bases, with 11 bases left between them. This CDR3 is 13 amino acids long. Germline CDR1 reads SQVTM; CDR2 reads ANQGSEA. CDR3 nucleotides: TGCAGCGTTGATTTGGGCGGGGAAGAGACCCAGTACTTC. Its translation is CSVDLGGEETQYF.

V and J are TRBV20-1 and TRBJ2-5, with 10 bases aligning to TRBD2. The tail of the sequence fits TRBJ2-7 better, so the J call may be wrong. Germline CDR1 and CDR2: DFQATT and SNEGSKA (reference sequence). This CDR3 is 14 amino acids long. CDR3 in DNA: TGCAGTGCCAAGGGTACTAGCGGGACGTACGAGCAGTACTTC. Translated: CSAKGTSGTYEQYF.

This clonotype has only a few counts. The gene calls are TRBV28 and TRBJ2-7, with D unclear. The germline gives CDR1 MDHEN, CDR2 SYDVKM. CDR3 size: 16 residues. The germline V and J ends were trimmed by 5 bases and 0 bases, with 17 bases remaining between them. For the CDR3, the DNA is TGTGCCAGCAGTCGGCCTCGACAACTCGGCTCCTACGAGCAGTACTTC. This codes for CASSRPRQLGSYEQYF.